The 9 T cell receptor beta chains presented below share a single source sample, sequenced in a study of vaccination and CD4 T cells after COVID-19. No antigen is known for these receptors. The Oncomine TCR Beta short-read assay generated sequence data from the DNA of cultured CD4+ T cells. TCRdb recomputed calls from the PCR reads with MiXCR, one row per CDR3 protein. The data show about 8,800 distinct CDR3 sequences, approximately 48% seen once. Treatment meaning: approximately 9-day PBMC culture with coronavirus spike peptide pools or control peptides (ViraFEST assay). The sample taken for sequencing was CD4+ T cells from blood, cultured in vitro. These TCRs come from a human donor who had recovered from COVID-19.

The V and J genes are TRBV19 and TRBJ2-1, with 7 bases identical to TRBD2. The J segment lost 6 bases and the V segment lost 6 bases, leaving 8 bases of the junction unmatched. The CDR3 consists of 14 residues. Per germline, CDR1 LNHDA and CDR2 SQIVND (reference sequence). CDR3 loop: CASRPRLAANEQFF. The CDR3 DNA reads as TGTGCCAGTAGGCCCCGACTAGCCGCCAATGAGCAGTTCTTC.

This clonotype has only a few counts. This chain joins TRBV6-2 or TRBV6-3 and TRBJ2-3; 11 bases match TRBD2. Germline loops: CDR1 MNHEY, CDR2 SVGEGT. The CDR3 has 16 amino acids. J was trimmed by 0 bases and V by 6 bases; bases with no gene match: 5. CDR3 region: CASRRLAGLSTDTQYF. The CDR3 nucleotides are TGTGCCAGCAGAAGACTAGCGGGGTTAAGCACAGATACGCAGTATTTT.

This chain joins TRBV4-3 and TRBJ2-7; D may be TRBD1 (6 bases). This CDR3 contains 18 residues. The germline V gene has CDR1 LGHNA and CDR2 YSLEER. The V end lost 0 bases, the J end lost 2 bases, and 20 bases lay between the germline ends. The CDR3 DNA is TGCGCCAGCAGCCAAGATTTCGCGCAGGGGCTAATCACCTACGAGCAGTACTTC. As protein: CASSQDFAQGLITYEQYF.

The chain combines TRBV6-1 with TRBJ1-6; D is unresolved. Germline V gene sequence: CDR1 MNHNS, CDR2 SASEGT. The V end lost 6 bases, the J end lost 6 bases, and 12 bases lay between the germline ends. The CDR3 contains 14 residues. CDR3 in amino acids: CASRIREINSPLHF. CDR3 nucleotides: TGTGCCAGCAGAATCCGGGAGATTAATTCACCCCTCCACTTT.

The CDR3 DNA is TGTGCCACCAGTCTAGGGGGTGGCACAGATACGCAGTATTTT. Residues: CATSLGGGTDTQYF. The chain employs TRBV24-1 and TRBJ2-3; TRBD1 is a possible D gene (6 bases). Trimming took off 6 bases at V and 1 base at J, with 10 bases between the two ends. This CDR3 is 14 amino acids long. CDR1 and CDR2 (germline): KGHDR, SFDVKD.

This sequence joins TRBV7-8 and TRBJ1-5; TRBD1 is a possible D gene (6 bases). Germline V gene data show CDR1 as SGHVS and CDR2 as FQNEAQ. This CDR3 has 18 residues. V lost 1 base and J 0 bases, leaving 16 bases between the germline ends. CDR3 nucleotide sequence: TGTGCCAGCAGCTTAGAGGACAGAAGTGATCATAGCAATCAGCCCCAGCATTTT. As protein: CASSLEDRSDHSNQPQHF.

This clonotype has only one observation. The genes are TRBV5-1 and TRBJ2-3; TRBD1 or TRBD2 may be the D gene (5 bases each). The V end lost 0 bases, the J end lost 6 bases, and 14 bases lay between the germline ends. The CDR3 totals 15 residues. CDR1 and CDR2 from the germline V gene are SGHRS and YFSETQ. The CDR3 sequence: CASSLGGMFRDTQYF. In DNA form, the CDR3 reads TGCGCCAGCAGCTTGGGGGGGATGTTCAGGGATACGCAGTATTTT.

V and J are TRBV7-2 and TRBJ1-1, with a possible D match to TRBD1 (5 bases). This CDR3 is 15 amino acids long. Per germline, CDR1 SGHTA and CDR2 FQGNSA. Trimming left V 2 bases short and J 0 bases short, with 10 bases between. The CDR3 protein is CASSLSGHVNTEAFF. The CDR3 DNA sequence: TGTGCCAGCAGCTTATCTGGACACGTGAACACTGAAGCTTTCTTT.

The CDR3 region has the DNA TGTGCCAGCTCACCACGGGGACTAGTCGGCCCCAACACCGGGGAGCTGTTTTTT. Translating it yields CASSPRGLVGPNTGELFF. The chain employs TRBV18 and TRBJ2-2, with TRBD2 identical over 8 bases. The CDR3 has 18 amino acids. The V gene end was trimmed by 1 base and the J gene end by 2 bases; junction bases not matched to a gene: 9. Germline CDR1 KGHSH, CDR2 LQKENI.